Listed here are 19 T cell receptor beta chains from one sample, sequenced in a study of long-term antiretroviral therapy in people with HIV (dated by TCRdb to 2022 to 2024). Sequencing of the TRB variable region was done with the immunoSEQ hsTCRB v3.0 assay at survey level resolution. In TCRdb, the immuneACCESS table is reduced to in-frame sequences with V and J assigned. These tables do not hold every clone; where another copy was compared, an unresolved V gene accounts for under half, and the others remain unexplained. This sample is represented by tens of thousands of clones; roughly 85% of them were singletons. 7.9% of the sample rests with the top ten. The sample in question was unsorted PBMCs, obtained 0.4 years before starting antiretroviral therapy. These receptors all come from a man younger than 35 with HIV.

This chain connects TRBV5-5 to TRBJ2-7, with D unresolved. The CDR3 extends over 13 amino acids. The germline V and J ends were trimmed by 2 bases and 2 bases, with 8 bases remaining between them. The germline V gene has CDR1 SGHKS and CDR2 YYEKEE (reference sequence). The CDR3 here is CASSLEHTYEQYF. In DNA form, the CDR3 reads TGTGCCAGCAGCTTAGAACATACCTACGAGCAGTACTTC.

The J gene is TRBJ1-1, the V gene TRBV6-6; perhaps TRBD1 as D (5 bases). Germline V gene data show CDR1 as MNHNY and CDR2 as SVGAGI (reference sequence). The ends were cut back, 6 bases at V and 3 bases at J, with 17 bases in the middle. There are 15 residues in the CDR3. Written as DNA, the CDR3 is TGTGCCAGCAGAGACCGGGGCCAGCCGTACACTGAAGCTTTCTTT. Translating gives CASRDRGQPYTEAFF.

V gene TRBV7-9 combines with J gene TRBJ2-2, with no clear D. The germline V gene encodes CDR1 SEHNR and CDR2 FQNEAQ (reference sequence). This CDR3 region has 12 residues. V dropped 1 base and J dropped 6 bases, with 3 bases sitting between them. CDR3 in DNA: TGTGCCAGCAGCTTAGTCCCCGGGGAGCTGTTTTTT. This translates into CASSLVPGELFF.

This chain connects TRBV28 to TRBJ2-7, with TRBD1 matching over 8 bases. With V trimmed by 6 bases and J by 0 bases, 13 bases remained unmatched. The CDR3 consists of 17 residues. CDR1 is MDHEN and CDR2 is SYDVKM in the germline V gene. The CDR3 DNA reads as TGTGCCAGCAGCCCCTACATGGGGACAGGAGACTCCTACGAGCAGTACTTC. It translates to CASSPYMGTGDSYEQYF.

V gene TRBV2 combines with J gene TRBJ2-1; TRBD2 aligns across 11 bases. The germline V gene has CDR1 SNHLY and CDR2 FYNNEI. This CDR3 comprises 15 residues. V shed 3 bases, J shed 7 bases, and the junction held 5 bases outside the gene matches. CDR3 coding DNA: TGTGCCAGCAGTGAGGTGACTAGCGGGGTAAATGAGCAGTTCTTC. This sequence encodes CASSEVTSGVNEQFF. The whole variable domain, remainder taken from reference TRBV2 and TRBJ2-1, is EPEVTQTPSHQVTQMGQEVILRCVPISNHLYFYWYRQILGQKVEFLVSFYNNEISEKSEIFDDQFSVERPDGSNFTLKIRSTKLEDSAMYFCASSEVTSGVNEQFFGPGTRLTVL.

J is TRBJ2-3 and V is TRBV7-3, with 13 bases that match TRBD2. The length of the CDR3 is 17 residues. Germline values: CDR1 SGHTA, CDR2 FQGTGA. J was trimmed by 2 bases and V by 5 bases; bases with no gene match: 7. CDR3 in amino acids: CASSRPGLAGTTDTQYF. The CDR3 coding sequence is TGTGCCAGCAGCCGACCGGGACTAGCGGGAACCACAGATACGCAGTATTTT.

This rearrangement joins TRBV25-1 to TRBJ2-5; possibly TRBD1 or TRBD2 for D (5 bases each). V was pared by 5 bases and J by 1 base, with 20 bases between. The CDR3 sequence is 17 residues long. The germline gives CDR1 MGHDK, CDR2 SYGVNS. The CDR3 here is CASSIGSSGGGQETQYF. Written as DNA, the CDR3 is TGTGCCAGCAGTATAGGGTCTTCGGGTGGGGGCCAAGAGACCCAGTACTTC.

V is TRBV29-1 and J is TRBJ1-2; D call uncertain. The CDR3 contains 13 residues. From germline, CDR1 is SQVTM and CDR2 ANQGSEA. Trimming pared 7 bases from V and 0 bases from J, leaving 12 bases between. CDR3 DNA: TGCAGCGGGACCGGAGGTTCTAACTATGGCTACACCTTC. This sequence encodes CSGTGGSNYGYTF. The full variable domain, rest sourced from reference TRBV29-1 and TRBJ1-2, is SAVISQKPSRDICQRGTSLTIQCQVDSQVTMMFWYRQQPGQSLTLIATANQGSEATYESGFVIDKFPISRPNLTFSTLTVSNMSPEDSSIYLCSGTGGSNYGYTFGSGTRLTVV.

This chain connects TRBV4-2 to TRBJ2-1; D ambiguous. The CDR3 sequence is 11 residues long. The V gene's germline CDR1 is LGHNA and CDR2 YNFKEQ. V gave up 5 bases and J gave up 8 bases, with 7 bases separating them. The CDR3 nucleotides read TGTGCCAGCAGCTGGGCGGATGAGCAGTTCTTC. Translation gives CASSWADEQFF.

The chain carries TRBV30 and TRBJ1-2; D gene ambiguous. The V gene lost 3 bases and the J gene lost 4 bases, with 12 bases spanning the gap. The germline CDR1 and CDR2 sequences are GTSNPN and SVGIG (reference sequence). This CDR3 is built from 13 residues. The CDR3 coding sequence is TGTGCCTGGAGCCCTTACACCAGCTATGGCTACACCTTC. It is translated as CAWSPYTSYGYTF.

The chain employs TRBV15 and TRBJ1-4; D gene ambiguous. The CDR3 covers 12 residues. V was pared by 3 bases and J by 7 bases, with 6 bases between. Germline CDR1 LNHNV, CDR2 YYDKDF (reference sequence). CDR3: CATSSLVEKLFF. In nucleotides, the CDR3 is TGTGCCACCAGCAGTTTAGTTGAAAAACTGTTTTTT. Complete variable domain (other parts from reference TRBV15 and TRBJ1-4): DAMVIQNPRYQVTQFGKPVTLSCSQTLNHNVMYWYQQKSSQAPKLLFHYYDKDFNNEADTPDNFQSRRPNTSFCFLDIRSPGLGDTAMYLCATSSLVEKLFFGSGTQLSVL.

For the CDR3, the DNA is TGTGCCAGCACTTTACAGGGAAACGAGCAGTACTTC. It translates to CASTLQGNEQYF. V gene TRBV7-9 combines with J gene TRBJ2-7; a possible D gene is TRBD1 (6 bases). V gave up 7 bases and J gave up 5 bases, with 12 bases separating them. The germline gives CDR1 SEHNR, CDR2 FQNEAQ (reference sequence). The CDR3 has 12 residues.

The V call is TRBV25-1, the J call TRBJ2-3; possibly TRBD1 or TRBD2 for D (6 bases each). The ends were cut back, 8 bases at V and 2 bases at J, with 17 bases in the middle. CDR3 length: 15 residues. Per the germline V gene, CDR1 is MGHDK and CDR2 is SYGVNS. The CDR3, as DNA: TGTGCCAGCGGGGGCCGGGGGATACACACAGATACGCAGTATTTT. Translated: CASGGRGIHTDTQYF. Filled out from reference TRBV25-1 and TRBJ2-3, the complete variable domain reads EADIYQTPRYLVIGTGKKITLECSQTMGHDKMYWYQQDPGMELHLIHYSYGVNSTEKGDLSSESTVSRIRTEHFPLTLESARPSHTSQYLCASGGRGIHTDTQYFGPGTRLTVL.

The chain carries TRBV7-2 and TRBJ2-7, with 14 bases fitting TRBD2. The CDR3 extends over 16 amino acids. The ends lost 2 bases at V and 5 bases at J; junction bases unmatched: 5. Per the germline V gene, CDR1 is SGHTA and CDR2 is FQGNSA. CDR3 protein: CASSLMGLAGVDEQYF. DNA of the CDR3: TGTGCCAGCAGCTTAATGGGACTAGCGGGAGTGGACGAGCAGTACTTC.

This rearrangement joins TRBV4-1 to TRBJ1-5, with TRBD1 matching over 8 bases. This CDR3 region has 16 residues. V lost 2 bases and J lost 2; bases outside the gene matches: 5. From germline, CDR1 is MGHRA and CDR2 YSYEKL. The CDR3 DNA reads as TGCGCCAGCAGCCAACTTGGACAGGGCGGCAATCAGCCCCAGCATTTT. Residues: CASSQLGQGGNQPQHF.

The sample holds one count of this clone. V is TRBV18 and J is TRBJ1-1, with no clear D. The CDR3 has 13 residues. Germline V gene data show CDR1 as KGHSH and CDR2 as LQKENI. The V gene lost 8 bases and the J gene lost 1 base, with 11 bases spanning the gap. The CDR3 DNA follows: TGTGCCAGCACTCAGGCAGGGAACACTGAAGCTTTCTTT. The encoded protein is CASTQAGNTEAFF.

The V call is TRBV11-2, the J call TRBJ2-5; D is uncertain. Trimming removed 0 bases at V and 5 bases at J, with 13 bases between. The CDR3 contains 15 residues. Germline V CDR1 and CDR2: SGHAT, FQNNGV. CDR3 in amino acids: CASSLDHTYGETQYF. The CDR3 DNA reads as TGTGCCAGCAGCTTAGACCATACATACGGCGAGACCCAGTACTTC.

This clone was seen just once. The genes are TRBV5-1 and TRBJ1-1, with no clear D. The CDR3 has 13 amino acids. Trimming stripped 0 bases from V and 3 bases from J, with 6 bases between. CDR1 and CDR2 (germline): SGHRS, YFSETQ. The CDR3 spells CASSLEVDTEAFF. CDR3 nucleotide sequence: TGCGCCAGCAGCTTGGAGGTGGACACTGAAGCTTTCTTT.

The chain carries TRBV7-6 and TRBJ1-3; D ambiguous. Germline V lookup: CDR1 SGHVS, CDR2 FNYEAQ. V dropped 1 base and J dropped 0 bases, with 7 bases sitting between them. The CDR3 loop spans 15 amino acids. The CDR3 DNA follows: TGTGCCAGCAGCTTAGGACCCAGCTCTGGAAACACCATATATTTT. Encoded protein: CASSLGPSSGNTIYF.